The 31 T cell receptor beta chains in this list originate from one sample, sequenced in a study of graft-versus-host responses after intestinal transplantation. Sequenced by immunoSEQ multiplex PCR; TCRdb stores in-frame clones only, minus some. The table lists some 90,000 clones, around 92% of them singletons. The antigens of these receptors remain unknown. The starting material was unstimulated CD8+ T cells sorted from spleen or lymph node cells, obtained before transplant. These receptors originate from a human donor who was the organ donor for an intestinal transplant.

The V gene is TRBV4-1, the J gene TRBJ1-2; no definite D call. The length of the CDR3 is 15 residues. Trimming removed 0 bases from V and 1 base from J, with 9 bases in between. Germline CDR1 MGHRA, CDR2 YSYEKL. The CDR3 bases are TGCGCCAGCAGCCAAGATTATACAGATAACTATGGCTACACCTTC. It encodes CASSQDYTDNYGYTF.

This sequence joins TRBV2 and TRBJ2-2, with D possibly matching TRBD2 (5 bases). The germline V and J ends were trimmed by 6 bases and 6 bases, with 14 bases remaining between them. This CDR3 contains 14 residues. Germline assignment: CDR1 SNHLY and CDR2 FYNNEI. CDR3 sequence reads: CASRTSSGSGELFF. The CDR3 DNA sequence: TGTGCCAGCAGGACCTCCTCGGGATCCGGGGAGCTGTTTTTT.

The gene calls are TRBV19 and TRBJ2-3; tentative D call: TRBD1 (5 bases). The CDR3 loop spans 13 amino acids. Germline V CDR1 and CDR2: LNHDA, SQIVND (reference sequence). Trimming pared 3 bases from V and 5 bases from J, leaving 9 bases between. CDR3 nucleotides: TGTGCCAGTAGTATGGGGCCGTTAGATACGCAGTATTTT. Its translation: CASSMGPLDTQYF.

The chain joins TRBV13 to TRBJ2-1, with 12 positions matching TRBD2. CDR1 and CDR2 from the germline V gene are PRHDT and FYEKMQ (reference sequence). The junction had 6 bases not matched to a gene; V was cut back by 5 bases and J by 4 bases. The CDR3 runs to 16 residues. The CDR3 DNA is TGTGCCAGCAGCCCTCGACTAGCGGGGGATTACAATGAGCAGTTCTTC. Its protein product is CASSPRLAGDYNEQFF.

V and J are TRBV4-2 and TRBJ2-2; D perhaps matches TRBD2 (6 bases). The V and J ends lost 1 base and 7 bases respectively, with 16 bases between them. CDR1 is LGHNA and CDR2 is YNFKEQ in the germline V gene. This CDR3 has 16 residues. CDR3 nucleotides: TGTGCCAGCAGCCAAGCGGGACTCCCCACGAACGGGGAGCTGTTTTTT. This gives the protein CASSQAGLPTNGELFF.

The chain has TRBV6-5 and TRBJ2-7; D is perhaps TRBD2 (5 bases). The CDR3 spans 12 residues. CDR1 and CDR2 from the germline V gene are MNHEY and SVGAGI. The V gene lost 2 bases and the J gene lost 6 bases, with 8 bases spanning the gap. CDR3 amino acids: CASSYRETEQYF. In DNA, the CDR3 is TGTGCCAGCAGTTACAGGGAGACCGAGCAGTACTTC.

J is TRBJ1-1 and V is TRBV19, with D unresolved. The germline V and J ends were trimmed by 3 bases and 0 bases, with 5 bases remaining between them. CDR3 length: 13 residues. Germline lookup yields CDR1 LNHDA and CDR2 SQIVND (reference sequence). CDR3 coding DNA: TGTGCCAGTAGTATGGGCTTGAACACTGAAGCTTTCTTT. Protein sequence: CASSMGLNTEAFF.

The chain uses TRBV5-6 and TRBJ2-7; 12 bases are shared with TRBD2. Germline V CDR1 and CDR2: SGHDT, YYEEEE. The CDR3 contains 16 residues. V lost 2 bases and J lost 7; bases outside the gene matches: 10. CDR3 region: CASSLLAGGSPGEQYF. In DNA, the CDR3 is TGTGCCAGCAGCTTACTAGCGGGGGGTTCGCCGGGGGAGCAGTACTTC.

This chain's CDR3 is CASGFQAEETQYF. The DNA for the CDR3 is TGTGCCAGCGGTTTCCAGGCCGAAGAGACCCAGTACTTC. The chain recombines TRBV5-6 with TRBJ2-5; no clear D. The germline V and J ends were trimmed by 7 bases and 3 bases, with 13 bases remaining between them. Germline V gene lookup returns CDR1 SGHDT and CDR2 YYEEEE. The CDR3 has 13 residues. Drawing the rest from reference TRBV5-6 and TRBJ2-5, the complete variable domain is DAGVTQSPTHLIKTRGQQVTLRCSPKSGHDTVSWYQQALGQGPQFIFQYYEEEERQRGNFPDRFSGHQFPNYSSELNVNALLLGDSALYLCASGFQAEETQYFGPGTRLLVL.

The chain recombines TRBV6-1 with TRBJ2-5; 9 bases are shared with TRBD2. The J call may be in error: the DNA end matches TRBJ2-7 better. Germline CDR1 is MNHNS and CDR2 is SASEGT. The CDR3 covers 14 residues. The CDR3 nucleotides read TGTGCCAGCAGTGAAGGGCTAGCGGGATACGAGCAGTACTTC. Translating gives CASSEGLAGYEQYF.

This clone came up a few times. An end of the junction differs from the germline gene, which may be a read error. This rearrangement joins TRBV19 to TRBJ1-1, with D possibly TRBD1 on 5 matching bases. This CDR3 comprises 12 residues. Germline CDR1 is LNHDA and CDR2 is SQIVND (reference sequence). CDR3 in DNA: TGTGCCACTAGTCAGGGTACTACTGAAGCTTTCTTT. This translates into CATSQGTTEAFF.

The CDR3 region is CASSQGTDYLGYTF. The CDR3 coding sequence is TGTGCCAGCAGCCAAGGGACAGACTACCTCGGCTACACCTTC. This chain uses TRBV4-2 with TRBJ1-2, with D tentatively TRBD1 (6 bases). The V gene lost 1 base and the J gene lost 8 bases, with 14 bases spanning the gap. The CDR3 has 14 amino acids. Germline V gene sequence: CDR1 LGHNA, CDR2 YNFKEQ.

The CDR3 sequence is CSARAAQYF. CDR3 coding DNA: TGCAGTGCTAGAGCTGCCCAGTACTTC. The chain uses TRBV20-1 and TRBJ2-5; D call uncertain. The CDR3 loop spans 9 amino acids. V was trimmed by 1 base and J by 9 bases, leaving 3 bases between them. The germline CDR1 and CDR2 sequences are DFQATT and SNEGSKA (reference sequence).

The chain joins TRBV5-1 to TRBJ2-2; D gene unclear. With 4 bases removed from V and 8 bases from J, the gap between germline ends came to 15 bases. This CDR3 spans 14 amino acids. Per germline, CDR1 SGHRS and CDR2 YFSETQ. DNA of the CDR3: TGCGCCAGCAGCGTGGAACTAAATATAGGGGAGCTGTTTTTT. Protein product: CASSVELNIGELFF.

V gene TRBV27 combines with J gene TRBJ2-3, with TRBD2 identical over 8 bases. V lost 6 bases to trimming and J lost 2 bases; unmatched junction nucleotides: 7. The CDR3 covers 15 residues. The V gene's germline CDR1 is MNHEY and CDR2 SMNVEV (reference sequence). The CDR3 loop reads CASRPGGAITDTQYF. In nucleotides, the CDR3 is TGTGCCAGCAGACCCGGGGGGGCAATCACAGATACGCAGTATTTT.

The chain joins TRBV27 to TRBJ1-6; TRBD1 is a possible D gene (5 bases). Germline loops: CDR1 MNHEY, CDR2 SMNVEV (reference sequence). Trimming pared 4 bases from V and 6 bases from J, leaving 10 bases between. This CDR3 has 14 residues. CDR3: CASSWGGTNSPLHF. The CDR3 region has the DNA TGTGCCAGCAGTTGGGGAGGGACTAATTCACCCCTCCACTTT.

The chain has TRBV5-4 and TRBJ2-7; a weak D match, TRBD1 (5 bases). The CDR3 is made up of 15 amino acids. Germline V gene sequence: CDR1 SGHNT, CDR2 YYREEE (reference sequence). The V end lost 4 bases, the J end lost 4 bases, and 18 bases lay between the germline ends. DNA for the CDR3: TGTGCCAGCAGCCCAGTGACAGCCTCTATATACGAGCAGTACTTC. Amino acid sequence: CASSPVTASIYEQYF.

This clone was observed a few times. V is TRBV14 and J is TRBJ1-1, with D unresolved. The CDR3 has 13 residues. Germline values: CDR1 SGHDN, CDR2 FVKESK. The V gene lost 5 bases and the J gene lost 4 bases, with 11 bases spanning the gap. DNA for the CDR3: TGTGCCAGCAGCGTAGGAGGGTCCACTGAAGCTTTCTTT. Protein: CASSVGGSTEAFF. The variable domain in full, with the rest retrieved from reference TRBV14 and TRBJ1-1, is EAGVTQFPSHSVIEKGQTVTLRCDPISGHDNLYWYRRVMGKEIKFLLHFVKESKQDESGMPNNRFLAERTGGTYSTLKVQPAELEDSGVYFCASSVGGSTEAFFGQGTRLTVV.

The rearrangement uses TRBV9 and TRBJ2-2; weak D call: TRBD2 (6 bases). The CDR3 sequence is 14 residues long. In germline, CDR1 is SGDLS, CDR2 YYNGEE. V lost 4 bases and J 3 bases, leaving 10 bases between the germline ends. The CDR3 nucleotides read TGTGCCAGCAGCCTGGAGGGGTACACCGGGGAGCTGTTTTTT. Residues: CASSLEGYTGELFF.

V usage is TRBV9 and J usage is TRBJ2-1; 9 bases line up with TRBD1. The CDR3 covers 15 residues. J was trimmed by 9 bases and V by 3 bases; bases with no gene match: 10. Germline CDR1 is SGDLS and CDR2 is YYNGEE. CDR3: CASSARGTGHFEQFF. The CDR3 DNA follows: TGTGCCAGCAGCGCCCGCGGGACAGGGCATTTTGAGCAGTTCTTC.

This sequence joins TRBV9 and TRBJ1-3, with unresolved D. The length of the CDR3 is 13 residues. Deletions cut 4 bases from V and 1 base from J, with 6 bases between. The V gene's germline CDR1 is SGDLS and CDR2 YYNGEE. The CDR3 spells CASSLSSGNTIYF. The CDR3, as DNA: TGTGCCAGCAGCCTTTCTTCTGGAAACACCATATATTTT.

The chain carries TRBV29-1 and TRBJ2-2; 7 bases are a match to TRBD1. Unmatched junction bases numbered 5, after V lost 4 bases and J lost 3 bases. CDR1 is SQVTM, CDR2 ANQGSEA, per germline. The CDR3 runs 14 residues. The CDR3 protein is CSVAQGVDTGELFF. CDR3 DNA sequence: TGCAGCGTTGCTCAGGGGGTTGACACCGGGGAGCTGTTTTTT.

The J gene is TRBJ1-1, the V gene TRBV18; TRBD1 matches at 8 bases. CDR1 and CDR2 (germline): KGHSH, LQKENI. The CDR3 is 16 residues long. V dropped 6 bases and J dropped 4; count of bases not matched to a gene: 13. The DNA of the CDR3 is TGTGCCAGCTCTCAAGGCCGGGACAGGTTATTCACTGAAGCTTTCTTT. It translates to CASSQGRDRLFTEAFF.

J is TRBJ2-3 and V is TRBV10-1; TRBD2 matches 8 bases. This CDR3 has 15 residues. V gave up 7 bases and J gave up 2 bases; unmatched junction bases: 8. The germline V gene has CDR1 WNHNN and CDR2 SYGVQD (reference sequence). CDR3 amino acids: CASNNQRGPTDTQYF. CDR3 DNA sequence: TGCGCCAGCAACAATCAGCGGGGGCCCACAGATACGCAGTATTTT.

The J gene is TRBJ1-2, the V gene TRBV5-1; 9 positions match TRBD1. With 2 bases clipped from V and 3 bases from J, the junction kept 8 bases outside the gene matches. Germline-derived CDR1 and CDR2 are SGHRS and YFSETQ. CDR3 size: 16 residues. CDR3 DNA sequence: TGCGCCAGCAGCTTACTTGGGACAGGGAGTTACTATGGCTACACCTTC. Translating gives CASSLLGTGSYYGYTF.

The V gene is TRBV19, the J gene TRBJ2-7, with 10 nucleotides matching TRBD2. Trimming at V came to 5 bases and at J to 4 bases, leaving 5 bases not matched to a gene. Germline CDR1 and CDR2: LNHDA and SQIVND (reference sequence). The length of the CDR3 is 14 residues. The CDR3 DNA is TGTGCCAGTAGTCCAGCGGGGGGGAGGTACGAGCAGTACTTC. Encoded protein: CASSPAGGRYEQYF.

V gene TRBV6-5 combines with J gene TRBJ1-1; no firm D call. This CDR3 spans 14 amino acids. Germline V lookup: CDR1 MNHEY, CDR2 SVGAGI. The V end was cut by 2 bases, the J end by 0 bases, with 7 bases between. This chain's CDR3 is CASSYVGLNTEAFF. The CDR3 bases are TGTGCCAGCAGTTACGTCGGGTTGAACACTGAAGCTTTCTTT.

The chain is built from TRBV9 and TRBJ2-2; TRBD2 is a possible D gene (6 bases). There are 13 residues in the CDR3. From germline, CDR1 is SGDLS and CDR2 YYNGEE. The V gene lost 4 bases and the J gene lost 6 bases, with 10 bases spanning the gap. The CDR3 DNA reads as TGTGCCAGCAGCACAAGCGGGTCCGGGGAGCTGTTTTTT. Its protein product is CASSTSGSGELFF.

This chain uses TRBV5-1 with TRBJ2-7, with D maybe TRBD1 (6 bases). Germline CDR1 reads SGHRS; CDR2 reads YFSETQ. This CDR3 spans 13 amino acids. Between the trimmed V and J ends, which lost 3 bases and 0 bases, there was a span of 7 bases. The CDR3 sequence is CASSYRDSYEQYF. CDR3 coding DNA: TGCGCCAGCAGCTACAGGGACTCCTACGAGCAGTACTTC.

The chain recombines TRBV19 with TRBJ1-1; the D gene is possibly TRBD1 (6 bases). Trimming took off 6 bases at V and 5 bases at J, with 13 bases between the two ends. CDR1 and CDR2 from the germline V gene are LNHDA and SQIVND (reference sequence). This CDR3 region has 13 residues. This CDR3 reads CASRPRGGTEAFF. The CDR3 bases are TGTGCCAGTAGACCAAGGGGGGGGACTGAAGCTTTCTTT.

The chain joins TRBV4-2 to TRBJ2-5; 7 positions match TRBD1. There are 14 residues in the CDR3. The V gene's germline CDR1 is LGHNA and CDR2 YNFKEQ. The J segment lost 1 base and the V segment lost 2 bases, leaving 1 base of the junction unmatched. Here the CDR3 reads CASSQTGVQETQYF. CDR3 sequence (DNA): TGTGCCAGCAGCCAAACAGGGGTCCAAGAGACCCAGTACTTC.